This T cell receptor beta chain comes out of a study of Tregs in tolerant kidney transplant recipients. Study-wide context: Mixed chimerism was transient after nonmyeloablative marrow transplants from related graft donors.

Per the germline V gene, CDR1 is SGHDN and CDR2 is FVKESK. There are 16 residues in the CDR3. Trimming shortened V by 0 bases and J by 7 bases, and 15 bases separated the two germline ends. Points from the study as a whole: Findings come from small patient numbers and require larger validation. Biological reproducibility was not directly addressed, but technical replication error appeared minimal. Activated donor B cell expansion appeared to reveal the most relevant donor-specific TCRbeta repertoire.

Only in-frame clones appear in the TCRdb table, and some are missing; sequencing was by immunoSEQ multiplex PCR. The sample lists about 110,000 clones, almost 90% occurring once. A word on this clone: Antigen: not known.

The TCR was taken from a human donor who received a combined kidney and bone marrow transplant. The chain joins TRBV14 to TRBJ1-4; D gene ambiguous. The material sequenced was CD4+ T cells from blood, taken before the transplant. CDR3 protein: CASSQEFAGSGEKLFF. In DNA, the CDR3 is TGTGCCAGCAGCCAAGAGTTTGCTGGGAGTGGTGAAAAACTGTTTTTT.